Below are 10 T cell receptor beta chains sequenced from a single sample in a study of CD8+CD57+ T cells in acquired aplastic anemia. Profiles of TCR beta VDJ and CDR3 were generated from a genomic DNA template. TCRdb passed the reads through MiXCR, listing each CDR3 protein once. The repertoire holds around 400,000 distinct CDR3 sequences, about 70% seen once, with 4% in the top ten. Material: sorted CD4+, CD8+, or CD8+CD57+ T cells (not recorded which) from PBMCs. The receptors derive from a human donor in good health, serving as a control.

The chain has TRBV12-3 or TRBV12-4 and TRBJ1-6; 8 bases match TRBD1. The CDR3 length is 14 residues. The junction had 16 bases not matched to a gene; V was cut back by 5 bases and J by 19 bases. The chain's CDR3 is CASSPMQGAAPPHF. The CDR3 coding sequence is TGTGCCAGCAGTCCAATGCAGGGGGCGGCACCCCCTCACTTT.

On this clonotype: One end of the junction does not line up with germline, which may come from a read error. The V call is TRBV10-3, the J call TRBJ2-3; D is perhaps TRBD1 (5 bases). Germline V gene data show CDR1 as ENHRY and CDR2 as SYGVKD. The CDR3 has 15 residues. The CDR3 reads CASSDLTASTDTQYF. In DNA form, the CDR3 reads TGTGCCAGCAGTGATTTGACAGCAAGCACAGATACGCAGTATTTT.

In its sample, this clonotype was seen a few times. Because the CDR3's place on the DNA is in doubt, the DNA is left out and the CDR3 is given as listed by TCRdb. V usage is TRBV7-2 and J usage is TRBJ2-5; the D call in the table, TRBD1, was not verified against the DNA. The germline V gene has CDR1 SGHTA and CDR2 FQGNSA. The CDR3 contains 15 residues when both ends are counted. CDR3 sequence: CASSLNDGAQYFGYF.

The chain employs TRBV12-3 or TRBV12-4 and TRBJ1-1; 7 bases fit TRBD1. V lost 8 bases and J lost 1; bases outside the gene matches: 4. The CDR3 is 13 residues long. In nucleotides, the CDR3 is TGTGCCAGCTGCCGGGACAGGAACACTGAAGCTTTCTTT. This gives the protein CASCRDRNTEAFF.

This clonotype was found many times. J is TRBJ1-6 and V is TRBV5-1; possibly TRBD1 for D (5 bases). This CDR3 comprises 15 residues. The germline gives CDR1 SGHRS, CDR2 YFSETQ. Trimming pared 4 bases from V and 8 bases from J, leaving 16 bases between. The CDR3 protein is CASSRGGLGDSPLHF. As DNA, the CDR3 is TGCGCCAGCAGCAGGGGAGGTTTGGGGGATTCACCCCTCCACTTT.

This clonotype was counted a few times. The chain links TRBV9 to TRBJ1-5; possible D gene TRBD1, 5 bases. The germline V gene has CDR1 SGDLS and CDR2 YYNGEE. The V end was cut by 0 bases, the J end by 5 bases, with 12 bases between. CDR3 length: 15 amino acids. CDR3 sequence (DNA): TGTGCCAGCAGCGTAGGGGGCGAGACTTATCAGCCCCAGCATTTT. It is translated as CASSVGGETYQPQHF.

The rearrangement links TRBV9 to TRBJ2-7; 7 bases align to TRBD1. The germline CDR1 and CDR2 sequences are SGDLS and YYNGEE. The CDR3 is 14 amino acids. Germline trimming cut 4 bases from V and 5 bases from J; bases unmatched to any gene: 9. DNA for the CDR3: TGTGCCAGCAGCTTAGAGGGGGCCGACAACGAGCAGTACTTC. Protein product: CASSLEGADNEQYF.

Details on this clonotype: The germline gene is not matched at one end of the junction; a read error may be the cause. The chain links TRBV5-1 to TRBJ1-1; 10 bases match TRBD1. Germline V gene data show CDR1 as SGHRS and CDR2 as YFSETQ. CDR3 length: 16 amino acids. CDR3 in amino acids: CASSTFDRGRNTEAFF. DNA for the CDR3: TGTGCCAGCAGCACTTTCGACAGGGGGCGTAACACTGAAGCTTTCTTT.

Worth noting for this clonotype: Likely a read error: the CDR3 ends without its conserved phenylalanine or tryptophan. The DNA is left out, because the CDR3 cannot be placed on it with certainty; the CDR3 is given as TCRdb lists it. The chain uses TRBV7-2 and TRBJ2-7; the D segment call TRBD2 is taken from the table without a DNA check. CDR1 is SGHTA and CDR2 is FQGNSA in the germline V gene. The CDR3 spans 13 amino acids, including both terminal residues. This CDR3 reads CASSSATGSQESQ.

This clonotype was counted a few times. The gene calls are TRBV24-1 and TRBJ2-3, with D maybe TRBD1 (5 bases). CDR3 length: 17 amino acids. Trimming took 2 bases from V and 3 from J, leaving 17 bases between them. Per the germline V gene, CDR1 is KGHDR and CDR2 is SFDVKD. The CDR3 reads CATSDSLRGSGTDTQYF. DNA of the CDR3: TGTGCCACCAGTGATTCCCTCCGTGGGTCAGGGACAGATACGCAGTATTTT.